This entry features one T cell receptor beta chain sequence. The assay was immunoSEQ multiplex PCR, and TCRdb's table has in-frame clones only and misses some. The sample lists around 290,000 clones; 88% were seen once. This specimen belongs to a study of blood T cell repertoires in COVID-19. Overall study: The United States, Italy and Spain supplied acute and convalescent COVID-19 samples.

Participants' own reports of clinical history determined their cohort assignment. Cohort 3 recovery required two negative PCRs, clearance, or symptom resolution. The junction had 5 bases not matched to a gene; V was cut back by 6 bases and J by 4 bases. Germline V lookup: CDR1 SGHDN, CDR2 FVKESK. This CDR3 spans 14 amino acids. The sequenced sample consisted of PBMCs or T cells enriched from blood (not recorded which). The rearrangement uses TRBV14 and TRBJ2-7; 11 bases are a match to TRBD2. The clonotype originates from a woman in her twenties or thirties who had recovered from COVID-19. CDR3 in DNA: TGTGCCAGCAGTCCGGCTAGCGGGGGGTACGAGCAGTACTTC. This gives the protein CASSPASGGYEQYF.